This T cell receptor (beta chain) was captured by sequencing in a study of blood T cell repertoires in COVID-19. Study-wide context: Spain, Italy and the United States supplied samples that represented acute and convalescent COVID-19. The analysed material was cDNA or gDNA that came from T cells, B-cell-depleted T cells, or PBMCs.

The Seattle patients, enrolled during active infection, were followed longitudinally. Authors' methods: Nucleated cell number was recorded as an estimate derived from reference gene primer amplification. Repertoires were generated with immunoSEQ multiplex PCR, while TCRdb's copy carries only in-frame clones and drops some. That table gives V, J and clone size, and the DNA gave D and trimming. Seen here are 430,000 or so clones, 85% to 90% observed once, and the top ten hold 0.8% to 0.9%. The receptor's source is a man between 18 and 35 years old with COVID-19, enrolled during active disease. What was sequenced was peripheral blood.

CDR3 bases: TGCAGCGTTGACGCGGGATCCCTGGGTTCCTACAATGAGCAGTTCTTC. Protein product: CSVDAGSLGSYNEQFF. The chain couples TRBV29-1 to TRBJ2-1; TRBD2 is a possible D gene (6 bases). CDR3 size: 16 residues. Trimming cost V 3 bases and J 1 base, with 16 bases left between them. Germline CDR1 and CDR2: SQVTM and ANQGSEA.